This T cell receptor (beta chain) was observed in a study of blood T cell repertoires in COVID-19. TCRdb keeps only in-frame clones here, not all; method: immunoSEQ multiplex PCR. The sample shows hundreds of thousands of clones, around 86% of them seen only once. Germline assignment: CDR1 SGHDT and CDR2 YYEEEE. The V end was cut by 4 bases, the J end by 7 bases, with 21 bases between. The CDR3 has 16 amino acids. This clonotype was obtained from a woman aged 50 to 60 who had recovered from COVID-19. Sequenced sample: PBMCs or T cells enriched from blood (not recorded which). The rearrangement uses TRBV5-6 and TRBJ1-5, with D possibly being TRBD1 (6 bases). The CDR3 loop reads CASSLGFGGGQQPQHF. The DNA for the CDR3 is TGTGCCAGCAGCCTGGGTTTCGGGGGGGGCCAACAGCCCCAGCATTTT.